What follows are 24 T cell receptor beta chains derived from one specimen sequenced in a study of T-cell memory formation after mild COVID-19. TCRdb analysed the 5' RACE reads with MiXCR anew, one entry per CDR3 protein. The table lists under 450,000 distinct CDR3 sequences, about 15% of them singletons, with 22% in the top ten. Sequences were obtained from PBMCs or a T cell subset sorted from them (not recorded which). The source is a man between 18 and 29 years old who had mild COVID-19 (a few samples of this study predate the infection). Cell type and time point are not known.

The gene calls are TRBV4-2 and TRBJ2-1; the D gene is possibly TRBD1 (5 bases). Germline values: CDR1 LGHNA, CDR2 YNFKEQ. The CDR3 runs to 14 residues. Trimming stripped 0 bases from V and 6 bases from J, with 9 bases between. The CDR3 sequence: CASSQEFQGNEQFF. CDR3 coding DNA: TGTGCCAGCAGCCAAGAATTTCAGGGCAATGAGCAGTTCTTC.

Many counts were recorded for this clonotype. The V call is TRBV7-9, the J call TRBJ1-6; no clear D gene. The V gene lost 5 bases and the J gene lost 10 bases, with 15 bases spanning the gap. CDR1 is SEHNR, CDR2 FQNEAQ, per germline (reference sequence). This CDR3 spans 14 amino acids. The CDR3 region has the DNA TGTGCCAGCAGCCCCCGGCAGCGGGGATCACCCCTCCACTTT. It encodes CASSPRQRGSPLHF. Filled out from reference TRBV7-9 and TRBJ1-6, the complete variable domain reads DTGVSQNPRHKITKRGQNVTFRCDPISEHNRLYWYRQTLGQGPEFLTYFQNEAQLEKSRLLSDRFSAERPKGSFSTLEIQRTEQGDSAMYLCASSPRQRGSPLHFGNGTRLTVT.

This clonotype came up a few times. The J gene is TRBJ2-3, the V gene TRBV7-9; D might be TRBD2 (5 bases). The V gene's germline CDR1 is SEHNR and CDR2 FQNEAQ (reference sequence). This CDR3 has 12 amino acids. V dropped 11 bases and J dropped 2 bases, with 11 bases sitting between them. The CDR3 spells CAGGVYTDTQYF. Written as DNA, the CDR3 is TGTGCCGGAGGAGTGTACACAGATACGCAGTATTTT.

This clonotype has more than one count but fewer than ten. J is TRBJ1-1 and V is TRBV6-2 or TRBV6-3; TRBD1 might be the D (5 bases). The CDR3 contains 15 residues. Deletions cut 4 bases from V and 1 base from J, with 13 bases between. The V gene's germline CDR1 is MNHEY and CDR2 SVGEGT. This chain's CDR3 is CASSSAGTANTEAFF. CDR3 nucleotide sequence: TGTGCCAGCAGTTCCGCTGGGACGGCGAACACTGAAGCTTTCTTT.

This clonotype was detected only a few times. The V gene is TRBV20-1, the J gene TRBJ2-7; D gene uncertain. Between the trimmed V and J ends, which lost 3 bases and 5 bases, there was a span of 23 bases. The CDR3 length is 16 residues. The V gene's germline CDR1 is DFQATT and CDR2 SNEGSKA (reference sequence). The CDR3 sequence: CSASLGYFSYAHEQYF. The CDR3, as DNA: TGCAGTGCTAGTCTTGGTTACTTCTCCTACGCGCACGAGCAGTACTTC.

The sample holds a few counts of this clonotype. The V gene is TRBV6-5, the J gene TRBJ2-3, with unresolved D. CDR1 is MNHEY and CDR2 is SVGAGI in the germline V gene. The CDR3 runs to 18 residues. Trimming removed 0 bases from V and 3 bases from J, with 19 bases in between. The CDR3 DNA sequence: TGTGCCAGCAGTTACTCGACATTCAAGGGTAGGAGAACAGATACGCAGTATTTT. This gives the protein CASSYSTFKGRRTDTQYF.

This clonotype was recorded at least ten times. The chain carries TRBV4-3 and TRBJ1-2; no clear D gene. V lost 4 bases to trimming and J lost 7 bases, with 13 bases between them. The CDR3 consists of 13 residues. Germline V gene data show CDR1 as LGHNA and CDR2 as YSLEER. CDR3: CASSPTVAGGYTF. CDR3 nucleotides: TGCGCCAGCAGCCCGACCGTTGCTGGTGGCTACACCTTC.

This clonotype came up many times. The chain links TRBV4-1 to TRBJ2-1, with D possibly being TRBD1 (5 bases). Trimming removed 3 bases at V and 5 bases at J, with 14 bases between. CDR3 length equals 15 residues. CDR1 MGHRA and CDR2 YSYEKL come from the germline V gene. For the CDR3, the DNA is TGCGCCAGCAGCCACCCCTTAATCAGGGACAATGAGCAGTTCTTC. Translating gives CASSHPLIRDNEQFF.

The chain uses TRBV7-8 and TRBJ2-3, with D possibly being TRBD2 (6 bases). Trimming stripped 5 bases from V and 8 bases from J, with 17 bases between. The length of the CDR3 is 14 residues. Germline V gives CDR1 SGHVS, CDR2 FQNEAQ. CDR3 nucleotides: TGTGCCAGCAGCGAGAGCGGGCGATTGGGTACGCAGTATTTT. Translating it yields CASSESGRLGTQYF.

The chain combines TRBV4-3 with TRBJ2-7; D is perhaps TRBD2 (6 bases). Germline V gene sequence: CDR1 LGHNA, CDR2 YSLEER. The V gene lost 1 base and the J gene lost 3 bases, with 13 bases spanning the gap. The CDR3 runs to 15 residues. The CDR3: CASSQAPGVRYEQYF. CDR3 nucleotides: TGCGCCAGCAGCCAAGCTCCGGGGGTGCGCTACGAGCAGTACTTC.

This clonotype occurred many times. The chain is built from TRBV5-4 and TRBJ2-1; D may be TRBD1 or TRBD2 (5 bases each). The germline V and J ends were trimmed by 0 bases and 4 bases, with 11 bases remaining between them. The germline CDR1 and CDR2 sequences are SGHNT and YYREEE (reference sequence). The CDR3 consists of 15 residues. The CDR3 coding sequence is TGTGCCAGCAGCTTGGGGTCGGGGCGATACAATGAGCAGTTCTTC. This codes for CASSLGSGRYNEQFF.

The chain recombines TRBV9 with TRBJ2-7; the match to TRBD1 covers 8 bases. The CDR3 has 14 amino acids. Trimming removed 3 bases from V and 6 bases from J; junction bases left unmatched: 8. Germline V CDR1 and CDR2: SGDLS, YYNGEE. This CDR3 is CASSGRQGRVEQYF. In DNA, the CDR3 is TGTGCCAGCAGCGGACGACAGGGGCGGGTCGAGCAGTACTTC.

This clonotype was seen only a few times. The V and J genes are TRBV3-1 and TRBJ2-2, with D perhaps TRBD2 (7 bases). CDR3 length: 15 amino acids. Germline lookup yields CDR1 LGHDT and CDR2 YNNKEL (reference sequence). V gave up 2 bases and J gave up 4 bases, with 11 bases separating them. CDR3 nucleotides: TGTGCCAGCAGCCAACCAGGGGAGGGCACCGGGGAGCTGTTTTTT. It is translated as CASSQPGEGTGELFF.

A few counts support this clonotype. The rearrangement joins TRBV5-1 to TRBJ1-4; 9 bases match TRBD1. The CDR3 runs 17 residues. V lost 4 bases to trimming and J lost 3 bases; unmatched junction nucleotides: 10. Germline V gene data show CDR1 as SGHRS and CDR2 as YFSETQ. As DNA, the CDR3 is TGCGCCAGCAGCGGACCGACAGGGGGTGACCCTAATGAAAAACTGTTTTTT. It specifies CASSGPTGGDPNEKLFF.

The sample holds a few counts of this clonotype. The rearrangement joins TRBV7-6 to TRBJ2-3, with 7 bases identical to TRBD1. CDR3 length: 15 residues. The V segment lost 2 bases and the J segment 2 bases; nucleotides outside the gene matches: 4. From germline, CDR1 is SGHVS and CDR2 FNYEAQ. The CDR3 DNA is TGTGCCAGCAGCTTAAGCAGGGGGTACACAGATACGCAGTATTTT. The encoded protein is CASSLSRGYTDTQYF.

This clonotype was recorded a few times. The genes are TRBV5-1 and TRBJ2-3, with TRBD2 as a possible D gene (5 bases). V was trimmed by 3 bases and J by 5 bases, leaving 13 bases between them. Germline CDR1 is SGHRS and CDR2 is YFSETQ. The CDR3 is 14 amino acids. The CDR3 DNA follows: TGCGCCAGCAGCTGGGGAACAGCGGAAGATACGCAGTATTTT. This translates into CASSWGTAEDTQYF.

In this sample, this clonotype turned up a few times. V and J are TRBV11-2 and TRBJ1-2, with a tentative D call TRBD1 (5 bases). This CDR3 has 13 residues. Trimming stripped 3 bases from V and 6 bases from J, with 11 bases between. Germline V gene sequence: CDR1 SGHAT, CDR2 FQNNGV. The CDR3 DNA follows: TGTGCCAGCAGCTTCCCAGGGAGTGATGGCTACACCTTC. It specifies CASSFPGSDGYTF. The entire variable domain, with the rest obtained from reference TRBV11-2 and TRBJ1-2, is as follows: EAGVAQSPRYKIIEKRQSVAFWCNPISGHATLYWYQQILGQGPKLLIQFQNNGVVDDSQLPKDRFSAERLKGVDSTLKIQPAKLEDSAVYLCASSFPGSDGYTFGSGTRLTVV.

J is TRBJ2-2 and V is TRBV25-1, with 13 bases matching TRBD2. The CDR3 has 23 amino acids. With 4 bases clipped from V and 2 bases from J, the junction kept 22 bases outside the gene matches. Germline assignment: CDR1 MGHDK and CDR2 SYGVNS. The CDR3 protein is CASSGSFGSLRLAGGLNTGELFF. The CDR3 bases are TGTGCCAGCAGTGGATCTTTCGGATCTTTAAGACTAGCGGGGGGCCTTAACACCGGGGAGCTGTTTTTT.

V and J are TRBV20-1 and TRBJ2-1; 7 bases align to TRBD1. CDR1 and CDR2 (germline): DFQATT, SNEGSKA (reference sequence). The CDR3 totals 14 residues. With 3 bases clipped from V and 8 bases from J, the junction kept 10 bases outside the gene matches. CDR3 amino acids: CSASRQSQGDEQFF. The CDR3 DNA follows: TGCAGTGCTAGTCGACAGTCTCAGGGGGATGAGCAGTTCTTC.

The table lists this clonotype with a few counts. The chain combines TRBV24-1 with TRBJ2-2; possible D gene TRBD2, 5 bases. Germline CDR1 KGHDR, CDR2 SFDVKD. The ends were cut back, 4 bases at V and 0 bases at J, with 11 bases in the middle. The length of the CDR3 is 16 residues. The DNA for the CDR3 is TGTGCCACCAGTGACCTAGGGAGACCGAACACCGGGGAGCTGTTTTTT. Encoded protein: CATSDLGRPNTGELFF.

This clonotype was detected a few times. This chain uses TRBV20-1 with TRBJ2-5, with D perhaps TRBD1 or TRBD2 (5 bases each). This CDR3 has 13 amino acids. Germline V CDR1 and CDR2: DFQATT, SNEGSKA (reference sequence). Trimming removed 7 bases at V and 5 bases at J, with 17 bases between. The DNA for the CDR3 is TGCAGTGACCTCCGGGGCCCGACTGAGACCCAGTACTTC. Translating gives CSDLRGPTETQYF.

On this clonotype: Mismatch with germline at one junction end may stem from a read error. The rearrangement joins TRBV5-1 to TRBJ2-3, with TRBD2 matching 14 bases. The CDR3 loop spans 16 amino acids. Germline V gene sequence: CDR1 SGHRS, CDR2 YFSETQ. The CDR3 protein is CASSPTSGGAADFGNF. CDR3 DNA sequence: TGCGCCAGCAGCCCGACTAGCGGGGGGGCCGCCGACTTTGGGAATTTT.

This clonotype was counted between two and nine times. The genes are TRBV7-3 and TRBJ1-3; possibly TRBD1 for D (5 bases). Germline CDR1 and CDR2: SGHTA and FQGTGA. Trimming took 2 bases from V and 2 from J, leaving 10 bases between them. The CDR3 runs 15 residues. The CDR3: CASSLSPGPGNTIYF. The CDR3 DNA follows: TGTGCCAGCAGCTTATCCCCAGGGCCTGGAAACACCATATATTTT.

The rearrangement links TRBV5-5 to TRBJ1-2, with 12 positions matching TRBD1. The V segment lost 4 bases and the J segment 4 bases; nucleotides outside the gene matches: 5. The germline gives CDR1 SGHKS, CDR2 YYEKEE (reference sequence). The CDR3 has 15 residues. The CDR3 spells CASSPGTGGSYGYTF. Here the CDR3 DNA reads TGTGCCAGCAGCCCCGGGACAGGGGGCTCCTATGGCTACACCTTC.